Sequencing of this T cell receptor (beta chain) was carried out in a study of radiation and T cells in renal cell carcinoma. Study-wide background: Nephrectomy followed 15 Gy stereotactic body radiation by 4 weeks.

Time point meaning: blood 2 weeks post-SBRT. Treatment: 15 Gy SBRT to primary tumor, nephrectomy 4 weeks later. The tumor was a clear cell renal cell carcinoma. The table lists this clone with a few counts. Its antigen is still unknown. Study observations and caveats: From baseline, blood top tumor clonotypes peaked at 2 weeks post-radiation.

Here immunoSEQ multiplex PCR was the method, and the copy in TCRdb shows in-frame clones only, minus some. The sample lists tens of thousands of clones; approximately 86% were seen once. V shed 1 base and J shed 2 bases, with 9 bases lying between them. From germline, CDR1 is SGHTA and CDR2 FQGNSA. The CDR3 length is 15 residues. This sequence joins TRBV7-2 and TRBJ1-3; D is uncertain. The receptor comes from a woman aged 45-59 years with renal cell carcinoma. The sample in question was blood, obtained from a patient whose treatment included radiotherapy and nephrectomy. The CDR3 bases are TGTGCCAGCAGCTTAGAGGGAAGCCCTGGAAACACCATATATTTT. It codes for CASSLEGSPGNTIYF.